This note documents a single T cell receptor (beta chain) sequence. The antigen remains undetermined. The V gene lost 4 bases and the J gene lost 8 bases, with 10 bases spanning the gap. The CDR3 consists of 12 residues. Germline V gene data show CDR1 as SGHVS and CDR2 as FNYEAQ. Libraries were prepared by immunoSEQ multiplex PCR; TCRdb keeps only in-frame clonotypes and omits some of them. The sample contains about 600,000 clones, roughly 95% of which appear only once. This record comes from a study of shared clonotypes between healthy human individuals. Overall study results and limits: It was observed that 5% to 6.5% of naive CD4 clonotypes were shared across several donors.

Terminally differentiated effector memory CD45RA+ cells were excluded by CCR7 positive selection of CD45RO-negative cells. Sample: naive CD8+ T cells sorted from blood. The source is a woman aged 25-40 years in good health. The rearrangement uses TRBV7-6 and TRBJ2-3; D gene unclear. CDR3 bases: TGTGCCAGCAGCTCACCACTCGGTACGCAGTATTTT. Translated: CASSSPLGTQYF.